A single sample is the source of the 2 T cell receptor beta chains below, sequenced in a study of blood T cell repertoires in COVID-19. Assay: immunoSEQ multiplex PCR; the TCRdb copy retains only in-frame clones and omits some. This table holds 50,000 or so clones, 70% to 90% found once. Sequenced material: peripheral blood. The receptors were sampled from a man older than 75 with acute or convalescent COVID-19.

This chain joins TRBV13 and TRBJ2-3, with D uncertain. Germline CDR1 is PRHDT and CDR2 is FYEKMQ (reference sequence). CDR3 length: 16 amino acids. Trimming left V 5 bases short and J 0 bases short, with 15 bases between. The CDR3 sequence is CASSPRSLPSTDTQYF. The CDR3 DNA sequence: TGTGCCAGCAGCCCCCGGAGCCTACCGAGCACAGATACGCAGTATTTT.

CDR3 protein: CASSWGPGGETQYF. The CDR3 DNA sequence: TGCGCCAGCAGCTGGGGACCGGGAGGAGAGACCCAGTACTTC. V gene TRBV5-1 combines with J gene TRBJ2-5, with 7 bases fitting TRBD2. The V gene's germline CDR1 is SGHRS and CDR2 YFSETQ. The CDR3 extends over 14 amino acids. The V segment lost 3 bases and the J segment 4 bases; nucleotides outside the gene matches: 6. Together with reference TRBV5-1 and TRBJ2-5, the CDR3 gives the full variable domain: KAGVTQTPRYLIKTRGQQVTLSCSPISGHRSVSWYQQTPGQGLQFLFEYFSETQRNKGNFPGRFSGRQFSNSRSEMNVSTLELGDSALYLCASSWGPGGETQYFGPGTRLLVL.